One sample yielded the 24 T cell receptor beta chains listed below, sequenced in a study of cytomegalovirus exposure and HLA in healthy donors. PCR was performed using 60 Vbeta and 13 Jbeta primers. TCRdb's copy holds only in-frame clones and misses some; the assay was immunoSEQ multiplex PCR. The sample lists approximately 110,000 clones; about 81% were seen once. The material sequenced was PBMCs. These receptors came from a man aged 25-45 years in good health and CMV-seronegative.

The gene calls are TRBV28 and TRBJ1-4; D perhaps matches TRBD1 (5 bases). CDR3 length equals 15 residues. Germline CDR1 is MDHEN and CDR2 is SYDVKM. The V end lost 7 bases, the J end lost 4 bases, and 16 bases lay between the germline ends. The CDR3, as DNA: TGTGCCAGCAAGCCGGGGGGAGGGGTTAATGAAAAACTGTTTTTT. Protein sequence: CASKPGGGVNEKLFF.

J is TRBJ1-1 and V is TRBV5-1; 7 nucleotides align to TRBD1. V was pared by 1 base and J by 5 bases, with 5 bases of the junction left unmatched. The germline V gene encodes CDR1 SGHRS and CDR2 YFSETQ. The CDR3 has 14 residues. The CDR3, as DNA: TGCGCCAGCAGCTTGACAGGGGATTGGACTGAAGCTTTCTTT. It is translated as CASSLTGDWTEAFF. The whole variable domain, remainder taken from reference TRBV5-1 and TRBJ1-1, is KAGVTQTPRYLIKTRGQQVTLSCSPISGHRSVSWYQQTPGQGLQFLFEYFSETQRNKGNFPGRFSGRQFSNSRSEMNVSTLELGDSALYLCASSLTGDWTEAFFGQGTRLTVV.

Concerning this clone itself: At one boundary the junction diverges from the germline segment, which might be a read error. The gene calls are TRBV5-1 and TRBJ2-1, with 7 bases aligning to TRBD1. The length of the CDR3 is 16 residues. The germline CDR1 and CDR2 sequences are SGHRS and YFSETQ. This CDR3 reads CASKGKTGQVYNKQFF. The DNA of the CDR3 is TGCGCCAGCAAGGGAAAGACTGGACAGGTTTACAATAAGCAGTTCTTC. The variable domain in full, completed from reference TRBV5-1 and TRBJ2-1, reads KAGVTQTPRYLIKTRGQQVTLSCSPISGHRSVSWYQQTPGQGLQFLFEYFSETQRNKGNFPGRFSGRQFSNSRSEMNVSTLELGDSALYLCASKGKTGQVYNKQFFGPGTRLTVL.

The rearrangement links TRBV28 to TRBJ1-1, with 8 bases fitting TRBD1. V lost 5 bases, J lost 4 bases, and 9 bases stayed unmatched. This CDR3 has 15 amino acids. Germline loops: CDR1 MDHEN, CDR2 SYDVKM. The CDR3 sequence: CASSPPRTGTTEAFF. In DNA, the CDR3 is TGTGCCAGCAGTCCGCCCCGGACAGGGACCACTGAAGCTTTCTTT.

This clone was detected a few times. This chain joins TRBV6-5 and TRBJ1-5; TRBD1 is a possible D gene (6 bases). The CDR3 contains 15 residues. Germline V CDR1 and CDR2: MNHEY, SVGAGI. V shed 0 bases and J shed 0 bases, with 6 bases lying between them. CDR3 sequence reads: CASSYSTGSNQPQHF. Written as DNA, the CDR3 is TGTGCCAGCAGTTACTCGACAGGTAGCAATCAGCCCCAGCATTTT.

The chain combines TRBV7-2 with TRBJ1-2; TRBD1 aligns across 9 bases. The CDR3 runs to 14 residues. The germline CDR1 and CDR2 sequences are SGHTA and FQGNSA. Germline trimming cut 6 bases from V and 4 bases from J; bases unmatched to any gene: 6. This CDR3 is CASSLTGGPYGYTF. DNA of the CDR3: TGTGCCAGCAGTCTGACAGGGGGTCCCTATGGCTACACCTTC.

In its sample, this clone was seen once. This sequence joins TRBV27 and TRBJ2-5, with 13 bases that match TRBD2. V gave up 6 bases and J gave up 6 bases; unmatched junction bases: 10. The CDR3 has 16 amino acids. The V gene's germline CDR1 is MNHEY and CDR2 SMNVEV (reference sequence). This CDR3 reads CASSPVGTSGAKTQYF. The CDR3, as DNA: TGTGCCAGCAGCCCCGTCGGGACTAGCGGGGCCAAGACCCAGTACTTC.

The CDR3 region is CASTASHRGTWDIQYF. Written as DNA, the CDR3 is TGTGCCAGCACCGCTTCCCACAGGGGCACCTGGGACATTCAGTACTTC. The chain uses TRBV19 and TRBJ2-4; 7 nucleotides agree with TRBD1. CDR1 and CDR2 from the germline V gene are LNHDA and SQIVND (reference sequence). The CDR3 contains 16 residues. Unmatched junction bases numbered 19, after V lost 9 bases and J lost 8 bases.

In its sample, this clone was seen a few times. V usage is TRBV7-6 and J usage is TRBJ2-7, with 7 bases lining up with TRBD1. The CDR3 contains 15 residues. J was trimmed by 5 bases and V by 0 bases; bases with no gene match: 7. Looked up from germline, CDR1 is SGHVS and CDR2 is FNYEAQ. The CDR3 sequence is CASSLAETGLNEQYF. CDR3 DNA: TGTGCCAGCAGCTTAGCTGAGACAGGGCTCAACGAGCAGTACTTC.

In DNA, the CDR3 is TGTGCCAGTACCCCAGGGGCAGGGGGCGGTAATGAAAAACTGTTTTTT. Its protein is CASTPGAGGGNEKLFF. The chain couples TRBV19 to TRBJ1-4, with 8 bases fitting TRBD1. J lost 4 bases, V lost 7 bases, and 11 bases had no gene match. The CDR3 is 16 amino acids. The germline gives CDR1 LNHDA, CDR2 SQIVND (reference sequence).

This chain connects TRBV7-6 to TRBJ2-7; 9 bases line up with TRBD1. The CDR3 has 16 amino acids. Germline CDR1 and CDR2: SGHVS and FNYEAQ. Trimming at V came to 1 base and at J to 1 base, leaving 5 bases not matched to a gene. The CDR3 nucleotides are TGTGCCAGCAGCTTAGGGTCGGACAGGGGATCCTACGAGCAGTACTTC. Its translation is CASSLGSDRGSYEQYF.

This chain connects TRBV14 to TRBJ2-1; 7 bases line up with TRBD2. CDR3 length: 16 amino acids. The V segment lost 0 bases and the J segment 5 bases; nucleotides outside the gene matches: 7. Per germline, CDR1 SGHDN and CDR2 FVKESK. The CDR3 reads CASSQEIRRGNNEQFF. The CDR3, as DNA: TGTGCCAGCAGCCAAGAAATAAGGCGGGGGAACAATGAGCAGTTCTTC. Complete variable domain (other parts from reference TRBV14 and TRBJ2-1): EAGVTQFPSHSVIEKGQTVTLRCDPISGHDNLYWYRRVMGKEIKFLLHFVKESKQDESGMPNNRFLAERTGGTYSTLKVQPAELEDSGVYFCASSQEIRRGNNEQFFGPGTRLTVL.

The genes are TRBV4-2 and TRBJ2-7; D perhaps matches TRBD2 (6 bases). The germline V gene encodes CDR1 LGHNA and CDR2 YNFKEQ. Trimming removed 0 bases at V and 4 bases at J, with 13 bases between. The CDR3 runs to 15 residues. CDR3 nucleotides: TGTGCCAGCAGCCAAGAAACCGGGAGCCAGTACGAGCAGTACTTC. Protein: CASSQETGSQYEQYF.

This rearrangement joins TRBV29-1 to TRBJ2-4; tentative D call: TRBD2 (5 bases). CDR1 SQVTM and CDR2 ANQGSEA come from the germline V gene. V was cut by 2 bases and J by 9 bases, with 17 bases left in between. This CDR3 comprises 14 residues. The CDR3 is CSVEPGSGRSIQYF. The CDR3 DNA reads TGCAGCGTTGAACCTGGGAGCGGACGAAGCATTCAGTACTTC.

The rearrangement links TRBV7-2 to TRBJ2-1; 9 bases match TRBD2. The CDR3 has 14 residues. V lost 4 bases and J lost 7; bases outside the gene matches: 5. CDR1 SGHTA and CDR2 FQGNSA come from the germline V gene. The CDR3 DNA sequence: TGTGCCAGCAGCTCGCGGGAGGGCCATAATGAGCAGTTCTTC. Encoded protein: CASSSREGHNEQFF. The full variable domain, rest sourced from reference TRBV7-2 and TRBJ2-1, is GAGVSQSPSNKVTEKGKDVELRCDPISGHTALYWYRQSLGQGLEFLIYFQGNSAPDKSGLPSDRFSAERTGGSVSTLTIQRTQQEDSAVYLCASSSREGHNEQFFGPGTRLTVL.

The chain uses TRBV19 and TRBJ2-1; 14 bases line up with TRBD2. The CDR3 is 17 residues long. Germline loops: CDR1 LNHDA, CDR2 SQIVND (reference sequence). J gave up 9 bases and V 10 bases, and 17 bases lay outside the gene matches. The CDR3 reads CATRSLPTSGGAGEQFF. The DNA of the CDR3 is TGTGCCACCCGTTCCCTTCCGACTAGCGGGGGGGCGGGTGAGCAGTTCTTC.

In this sample, this clone turned up once. V usage is TRBV5-1 and J usage is TRBJ2-5, with D tentatively TRBD1 (5 bases). Matching the DNA end better, TRBJ2-7 makes the J call doubtful. This CDR3 spans 15 amino acids. Germline CDR1 and CDR2: SGHRS and YFSETQ. The CDR3 nucleotides are TGCGCCAGCAGCTTGGATCAGGGAATCGCCTACGAGCAGTACTTC. Amino acid sequence: CASSLDQGIAYEQYF.

J is TRBJ2-1 and V is TRBV6-5; D is uncertain. The CDR3 spans 14 residues. Trimming took 7 bases from V and 5 from J, leaving 15 bases between them. Germline CDR1 is MNHEY and CDR2 is SVGAGI. The CDR3 is CASIPPGSHNEQFF. CDR3 in DNA: TGTGCCAGCATCCCCCCCGGGTCTCACAATGAGCAGTTCTTC.

The chain joins TRBV6-1 to TRBJ2-1, with D possibly being TRBD2 (5 bases). V was cut by 4 bases and J by 8 bases, with 15 bases left in between. The CDR3 loop spans 14 amino acids. Per the germline V gene, CDR1 is MNHNS and CDR2 is SASEGT. CDR3: CASSASGRGYEQFF. The CDR3 nucleotides read TGTGCCAGCAGTGCGAGCGGTCGTGGCTATGAGCAGTTCTTC.

The chain recombines TRBV30 with TRBJ1-3, with D unresolved. V was shortened by 4 bases and J by 3 bases, with 7 bases between the two germline ends. This CDR3 comprises 12 residues. Germline lookup yields CDR1 GTSNPN and CDR2 SVGIG (reference sequence). CDR3 sequence (DNA): TGTGCCTGGACAGGAATTGGAAACACCATATATTTT. Encoded protein: CAWTGIGNTIYF.

The DNA for the CDR3 is TGTGCCAGCAGTTTCCGACAGGGATCATTTGCGACCCAGTACTTC. It is translated as CASSFRQGSFATQYF. This chain uses TRBV28 with TRBJ2-5; TRBD1 agrees at 7 bases. J gave up 7 bases and V 3 bases, and 11 bases lay outside the gene matches. CDR3 length: 15 residues. Germline V gene sequence: CDR1 MDHEN, CDR2 SYDVKM.

The chain recombines TRBV4-3 with TRBJ1-5; no clear D. CDR3 size: 15 residues. Germline V gene sequence: CDR1 LGHNA, CDR2 YSLEER. V lost 0 bases and J 9 bases, leaving 15 bases between the germline ends. This CDR3 reads CASSQDRVPFRPQHF. The CDR3 bases are TGCGCCAGCAGCCAAGACCGGGTCCCCTTTAGGCCCCAGCATTTT.

This sequence joins TRBV6-5 and TRBJ2-7, with D perhaps matching TRBD1 (5 bases). Trimming removed 6 bases at V and 1 base at J, with 7 bases between. Germline V lookup: CDR1 MNHEY, CDR2 SVGAGI. The CDR3 runs to 12 residues. For the CDR3, the DNA is TGTGCCAGCAGAGGACAATCCTACGAGCAGTACTTC. Translated: CASRGQSYEQYF.

The chain recombines TRBV5-1 with TRBJ2-2; D might be TRBD2 (5 bases). Germline V gene lookup returns CDR1 SGHRS and CDR2 YFSETQ. The CDR3 is 16 amino acids. V was cut by 4 bases and J by 0 bases, with 13 bases left in between. In nucleotides, the CDR3 is TGCGCCAGCAGCATCGACGGACTCGCGAACACCGGGGAGCTGTTTTTT. Its translation: CASSIDGLANTGELFF. Full variable domain (remainder filled in from reference TRBV5-1 and TRBJ2-2): KAGVTQTPRYLIKTRGQQVTLSCSPISGHRSVSWYQQTPGQGLQFLFEYFSETQRNKGNFPGRFSGRQFSNSRSEMNVSTLELGDSALYLCASSIDGLANTGELFFGEGSRLTVL.